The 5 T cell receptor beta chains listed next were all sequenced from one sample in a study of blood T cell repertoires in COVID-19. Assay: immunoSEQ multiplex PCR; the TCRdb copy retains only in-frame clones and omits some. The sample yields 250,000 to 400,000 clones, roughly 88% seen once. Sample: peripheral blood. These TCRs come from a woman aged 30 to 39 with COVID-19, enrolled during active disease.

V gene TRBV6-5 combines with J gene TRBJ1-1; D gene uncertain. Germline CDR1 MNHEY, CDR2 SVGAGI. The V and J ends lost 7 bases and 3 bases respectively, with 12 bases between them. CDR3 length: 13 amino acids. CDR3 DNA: TGTGCCAGCATAAAAGCGGGCGACACTGAAGCTTTCTTT. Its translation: CASIKAGDTEAFF.

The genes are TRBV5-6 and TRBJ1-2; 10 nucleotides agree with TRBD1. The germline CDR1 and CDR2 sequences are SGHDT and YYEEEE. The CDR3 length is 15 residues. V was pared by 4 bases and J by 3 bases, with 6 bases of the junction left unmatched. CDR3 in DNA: TGTGCCAGCAGCCTACAGACAGGGGGCGACTATGGCTACACCTTC. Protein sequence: CASSLQTGGDYGYTF.

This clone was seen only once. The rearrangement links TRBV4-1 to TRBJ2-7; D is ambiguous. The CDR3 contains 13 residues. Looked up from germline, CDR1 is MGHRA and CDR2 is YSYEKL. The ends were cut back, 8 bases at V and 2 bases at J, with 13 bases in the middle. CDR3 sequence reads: CASGPLRPYEQYV. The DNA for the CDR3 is TGCGCCAGCGGGCCCTTAAGACCCTACGAGCAGTACGTC.

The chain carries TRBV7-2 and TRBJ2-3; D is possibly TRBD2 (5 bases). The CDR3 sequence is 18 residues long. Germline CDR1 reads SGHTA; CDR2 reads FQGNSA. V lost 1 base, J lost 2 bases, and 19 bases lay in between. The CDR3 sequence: CASSLVGLEGPPTDTQYF. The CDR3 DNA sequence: TGTGCCAGCAGCTTAGTAGGGCTAGAGGGCCCACCCACAGATACGCAGTATTTT.

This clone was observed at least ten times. CDR3 residues: CASSYSSQNTGELFF. CDR3 in DNA: TGTGCCAGCAGTTACTCGAGCCAGAACACCGGGGAGCTGTTTTTT. V and J are TRBV6-5 and TRBJ2-2; D is ambiguous. The V end lost 0 bases, the J end lost 1 base, and 6 bases lay between the germline ends. This CDR3 spans 15 amino acids. Per the germline V gene, CDR1 is MNHEY and CDR2 is SVGAGI.